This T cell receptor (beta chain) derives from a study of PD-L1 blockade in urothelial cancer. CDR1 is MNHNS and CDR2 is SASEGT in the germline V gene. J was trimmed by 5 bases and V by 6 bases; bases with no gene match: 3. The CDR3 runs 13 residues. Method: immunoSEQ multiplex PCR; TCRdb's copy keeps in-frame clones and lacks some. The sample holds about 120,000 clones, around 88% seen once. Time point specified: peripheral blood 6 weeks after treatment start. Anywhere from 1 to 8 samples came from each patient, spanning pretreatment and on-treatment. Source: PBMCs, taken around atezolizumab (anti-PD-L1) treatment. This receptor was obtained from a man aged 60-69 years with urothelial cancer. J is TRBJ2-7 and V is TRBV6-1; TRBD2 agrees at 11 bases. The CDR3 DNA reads TGTGCCAGCAGCGATAGCGGGGGGGACGAGCAGTACTTC. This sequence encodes CASSDSGGDEQYF.